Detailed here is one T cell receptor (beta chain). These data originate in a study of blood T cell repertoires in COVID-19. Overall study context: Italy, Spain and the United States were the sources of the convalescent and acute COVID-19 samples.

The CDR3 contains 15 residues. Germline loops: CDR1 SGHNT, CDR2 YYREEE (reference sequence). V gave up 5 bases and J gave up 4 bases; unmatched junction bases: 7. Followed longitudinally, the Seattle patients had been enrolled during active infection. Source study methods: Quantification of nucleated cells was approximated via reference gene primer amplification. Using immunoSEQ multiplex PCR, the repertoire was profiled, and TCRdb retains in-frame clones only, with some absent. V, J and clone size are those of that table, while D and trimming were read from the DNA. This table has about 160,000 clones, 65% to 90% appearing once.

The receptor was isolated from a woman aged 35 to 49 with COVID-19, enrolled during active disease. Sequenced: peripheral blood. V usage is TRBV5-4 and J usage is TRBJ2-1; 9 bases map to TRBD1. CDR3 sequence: CASRDGQGRYNEQFF. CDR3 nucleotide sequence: TGTGCCAGCAGAGACGGACAGGGGAGGTACAATGAGCAGTTCTTC.